The clone carrying this TCR beta chain was seen more than once but under ten times. Its antigen is not known. These data come from a study of T cells in Graves' hyperthyroidism and ophthalmopathy. Study details: Blood was drawn when the patient was first diagnosed and still untreated. Study conclusions and caveats: The majority of expanded thyroid clonotypes above 0.001 also appeared in blood.

RNA transcripts yielded amplified TCR beta CDR3 regions. HTBI primers were employed in a first-round RT-PCR of the TCR CDR3. TCRdb reprocessed the multiplex PCR reads with MiXCR, giving one entry per CDR3 protein. This table has about 610,000 distinct CDR3 sequences, approximately 14% appearing once. V was clipped by 8 bases and J by 7 bases, with 11 bases between them. The CDR3 spans 11 residues. Looked up from germline, CDR1 is MGHDK and CDR2 is SYGVNS. Clinical symptoms, serum thyroxine, TRAb, thyroid ultrasound and orbital computed tomography established diagnosis. This receptor was identified in a woman aged 40 to 49 with Graves' ophthalmopathy. The chain couples TRBV25-1 to TRBJ1-2; D unresolved. Input material: blood. The CDR3 loop reads CASYEGAGYTF. The CDR3, as DNA: TGTGCCAGCTATGAGGGCGCTGGCTACACCTTC.